This T cell receptor (beta chain) emerged from a study of shared clonotypes between healthy human individuals. The study, taken as a whole, reports: What limited the represented genetic and exposure-history diversity was the small number of donors.

Comment on this clone: As yet, its antigen is unknown.

Genomic DNA belonging to each subset was distributed in equal measure over several immunoSEQ plates. Unsorted PBMC contributed 250 to 300 ng DNA, approximately 30,000 T cell genomes, to each replicate PCR. Data came from immunoSEQ multiplex PCR; TCRdb stores just in-frame clones and leaves some out. Altogether a few hundred thousand clones are present, roughly four fifths being singletons, with the ten largest covering more than 10%. The sample taken for sequencing was PBMCs. The clonotype originates from a woman between 35 and 50 years old in good health. Some clones in this sample may be carry-over from other donors' samples.

For the CDR3, the DNA is TGTGCCAGCAGCTTCGGCAGTTTCTACGAGCAGTACTTC. Translated, it gives CASSFGSFYEQYF. The rearrangement uses TRBV5-4 and TRBJ2-7; unclear D gene. CDR1 and CDR2 (germline): SGHNT, YYREEE (reference sequence). Trimming took off 2 bases at V and 3 bases at J, with 9 bases between the two ends. This CDR3 is built from 13 residues.